The clone carrying this TCR beta chain was found many times. The antigen remains unidentified. Germline loops: CDR1 SGHDN, CDR2 FVKESK. V lost 0 bases, J lost 8 bases, and 16 bases lay in between. This CDR3 comprises 16 residues. The data originate from a study of T cells after yellow fever vaccination. One entry per CDR3 protein results from TCRdb running MiXCR on the 5' RACE reads. The sample holds approximately 250,000 distinct CDR3 sequences, around 6.7% seen once. Study observations and caveats: Most clones from primary vaccination resurfaced after the booster (96% CD4, over 85% CD8).

This TCR was recovered from a man aged 25 to 40 who received the YFV17D yellow fever vaccine. This chain uses TRBV14 with TRBJ2-2; D is perhaps TRBD2 (5 bases). The sample here was CD4+ T cells sorted from PBMCs, taken on the day of the yellow fever booster vaccination. The CDR3: CASSQERGLSSGELFF. CDR3 sequence (DNA): TGTGCCAGCAGCCAAGAACGGGGTCTGAGTTCGGGGGAGCTGTTTTTT.